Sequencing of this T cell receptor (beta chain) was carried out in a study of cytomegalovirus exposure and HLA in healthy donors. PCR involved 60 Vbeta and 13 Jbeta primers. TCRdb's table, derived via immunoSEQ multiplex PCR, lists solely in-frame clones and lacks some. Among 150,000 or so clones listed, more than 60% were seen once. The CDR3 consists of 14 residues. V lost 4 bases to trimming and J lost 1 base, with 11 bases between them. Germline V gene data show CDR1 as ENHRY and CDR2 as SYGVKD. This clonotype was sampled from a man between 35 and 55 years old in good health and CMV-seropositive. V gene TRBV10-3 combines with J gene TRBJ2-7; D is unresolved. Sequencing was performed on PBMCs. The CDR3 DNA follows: TGTGCCATCAGTGGGGCAGGCCGATCCTACGAGCAGTACTTC. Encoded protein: CAISGAGRSYEQYF.